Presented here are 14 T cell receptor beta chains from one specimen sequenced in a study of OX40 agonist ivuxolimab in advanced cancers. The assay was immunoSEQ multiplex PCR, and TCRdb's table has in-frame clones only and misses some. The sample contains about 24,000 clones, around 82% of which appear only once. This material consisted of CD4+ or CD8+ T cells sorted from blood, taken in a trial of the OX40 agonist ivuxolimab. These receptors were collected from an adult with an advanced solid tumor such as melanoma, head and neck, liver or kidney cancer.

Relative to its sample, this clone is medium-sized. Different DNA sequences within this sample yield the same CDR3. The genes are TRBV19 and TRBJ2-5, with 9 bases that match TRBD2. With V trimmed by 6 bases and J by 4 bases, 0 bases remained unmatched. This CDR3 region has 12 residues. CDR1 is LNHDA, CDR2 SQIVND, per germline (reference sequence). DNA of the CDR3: TGTGCCAGTAGACTAGCGGGAGAGACCCAGTACTTC. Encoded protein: CASRLAGETQYF. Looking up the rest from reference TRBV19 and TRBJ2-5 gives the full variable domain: DGGITQSPKYLFRKEGQNVTLSCEQNLNHDAMYWYRQDPGQGLRLIYYSQIVNDFQKGDIAEGYSVSREKKESFPLTVTSAQKNPTAFYLCASRLAGETQYFGPGTRLLVL.

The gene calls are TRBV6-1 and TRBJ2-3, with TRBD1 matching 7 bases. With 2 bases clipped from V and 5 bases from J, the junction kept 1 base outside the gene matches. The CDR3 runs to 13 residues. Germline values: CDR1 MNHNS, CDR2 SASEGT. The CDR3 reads CASSERDRDTQYF. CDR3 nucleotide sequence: TGTGCCAGCAGTGAACGGGACAGAGATACGCAGTATTTT.

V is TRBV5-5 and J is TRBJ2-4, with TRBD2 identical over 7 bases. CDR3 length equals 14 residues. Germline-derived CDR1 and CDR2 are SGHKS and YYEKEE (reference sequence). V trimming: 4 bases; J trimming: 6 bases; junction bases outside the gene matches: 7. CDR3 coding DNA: TGTGCCAGCAGCGCGGGGAGGGCTCGAAACATTCAGTACTTC. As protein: CASSAGRARNIQYF.

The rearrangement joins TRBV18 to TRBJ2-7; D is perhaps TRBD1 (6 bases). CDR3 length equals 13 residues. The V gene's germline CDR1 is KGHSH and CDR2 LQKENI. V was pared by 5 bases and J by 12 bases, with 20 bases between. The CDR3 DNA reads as TGTGCCAGCTCAGCGGACAGTTCTACAGTTCCGTACTTC. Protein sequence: CASSADSSTVPYF.

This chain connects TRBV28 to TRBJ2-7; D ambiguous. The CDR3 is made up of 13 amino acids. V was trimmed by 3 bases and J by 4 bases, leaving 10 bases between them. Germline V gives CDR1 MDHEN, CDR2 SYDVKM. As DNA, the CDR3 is TGTGCCAGCAGTTTGGGCAGATCTTACGAGCAGTACTTC. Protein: CASSLGRSYEQYF.

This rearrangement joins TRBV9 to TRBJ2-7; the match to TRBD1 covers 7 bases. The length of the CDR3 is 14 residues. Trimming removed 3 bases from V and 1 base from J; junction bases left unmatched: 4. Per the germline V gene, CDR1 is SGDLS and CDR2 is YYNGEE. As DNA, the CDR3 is TGTGCCAGCAGCGAGACAGGGTTTTCCTACGAGCAGTACTTC. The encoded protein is CASSETGFSYEQYF.

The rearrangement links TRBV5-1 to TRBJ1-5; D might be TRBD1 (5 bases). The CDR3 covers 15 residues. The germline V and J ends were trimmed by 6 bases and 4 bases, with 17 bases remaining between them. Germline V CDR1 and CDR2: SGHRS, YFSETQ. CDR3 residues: CASKEWAGRNQPQHF. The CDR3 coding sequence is TGCGCCAGCAAAGAGTGGGCAGGGAGGAATCAGCCCCAGCATTTT.

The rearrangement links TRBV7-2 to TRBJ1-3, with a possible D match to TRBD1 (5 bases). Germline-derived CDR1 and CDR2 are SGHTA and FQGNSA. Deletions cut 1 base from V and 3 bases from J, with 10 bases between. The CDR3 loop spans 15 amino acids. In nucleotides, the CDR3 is TGTGCCAGCAGCTTAGACCCCAGGGTTGGAAACACCATATATTTT. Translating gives CASSLDPRVGNTIYF.

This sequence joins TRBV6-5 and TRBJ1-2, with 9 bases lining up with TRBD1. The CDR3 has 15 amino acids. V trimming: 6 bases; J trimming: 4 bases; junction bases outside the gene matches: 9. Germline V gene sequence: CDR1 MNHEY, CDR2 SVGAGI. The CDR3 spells CASSPRQGDFYGYTF. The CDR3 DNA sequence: TGTGCCAGCAGCCCCAGACAGGGGGACTTCTATGGCTACACCTTC.

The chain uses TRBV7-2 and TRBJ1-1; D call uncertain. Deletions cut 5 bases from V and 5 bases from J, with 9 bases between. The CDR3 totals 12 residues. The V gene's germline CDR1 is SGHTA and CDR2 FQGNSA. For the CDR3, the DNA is TGTGCCAGCAGCCAACGGAGGACTGAAGCTTTCTTT. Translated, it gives CASSQRRTEAFF.

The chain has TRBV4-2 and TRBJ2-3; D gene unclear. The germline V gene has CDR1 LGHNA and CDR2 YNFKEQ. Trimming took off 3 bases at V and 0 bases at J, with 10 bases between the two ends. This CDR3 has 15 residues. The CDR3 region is CASSHQLTSTDTQYF. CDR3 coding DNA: TGTGCCAGCAGCCACCAGCTTACTAGCACAGATACGCAGTATTTT.

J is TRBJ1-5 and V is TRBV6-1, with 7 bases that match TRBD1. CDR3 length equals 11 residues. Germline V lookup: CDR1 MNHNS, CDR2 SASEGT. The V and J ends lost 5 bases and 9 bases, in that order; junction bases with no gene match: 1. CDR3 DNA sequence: TGTGCCAGCAGTAGACAGGGGCCCCAGCATTTT. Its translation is CASSRQGPQHF.

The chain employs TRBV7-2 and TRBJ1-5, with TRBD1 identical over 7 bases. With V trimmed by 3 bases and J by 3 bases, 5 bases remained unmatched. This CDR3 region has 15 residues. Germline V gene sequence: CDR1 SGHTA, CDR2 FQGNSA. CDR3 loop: CASSFGQGVNQPQHF. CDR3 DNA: TGTGCCAGCAGCTTCGGCCAGGGGGTCAATCAGCCCCAGCATTTT. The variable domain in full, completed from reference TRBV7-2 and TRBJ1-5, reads GAGVSQSPSNKVTEKGKDVELRCDPISGHTALYWYRQSLGQGLEFLIYFQGNSAPDKSGLPSDRFSAERTGGSVSTLTIQRTQQEDSAVYLCASSFGQGVNQPQHFGDGTRLSIL.

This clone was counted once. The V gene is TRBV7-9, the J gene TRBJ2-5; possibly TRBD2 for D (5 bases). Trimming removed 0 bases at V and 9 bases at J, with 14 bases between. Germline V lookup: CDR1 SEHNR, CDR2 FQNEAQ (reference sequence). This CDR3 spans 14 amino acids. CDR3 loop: CASSLASGQTAQYF. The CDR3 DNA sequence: TGTGCCAGCAGCTTAGCAAGCGGCCAGACGGCCCAGTACTTC.